The 4 T cell receptor beta chains presented below share a single source sample, sequenced in a study of blood T cell repertoires in COVID-19. The repertoire was sequenced with immunoSEQ multiplex PCR; TCRdb's copy has only in-frame clones and lacks some. The sample has approximately 130,000 clones; approximately 71% are singletons. The sequenced material came from peripheral blood. The receptors stem from a woman aged 65 to 85 with acute or convalescent COVID-19.

The gene calls are TRBV10-3 and TRBJ2-1; the match to TRBD2 covers 8 bases. Germline V gives CDR1 ENHRY, CDR2 SYGVKD. The CDR3 runs 16 residues. V lost 6 bases to trimming and J lost 7 bases; unmatched junction nucleotides: 14. CDR3 DNA sequence: TGTGCCATCAGGACCCTTAGCGGGGAGAAGTATAATGAGCAGTTCTTC. As protein: CAIRTLSGEKYNEQFF.

V is TRBV6-2 or TRBV6-3 and J is TRBJ2-7; 11 bases agree with TRBD1. V lost 0 bases and J lost 3; bases outside the gene matches: 10. Per germline, CDR1 MNHEY and CDR2 SVGEGT. This CDR3 has 18 residues. The CDR3 sequence: CASSYSRTGGGQYYEQYF. Here the CDR3 DNA reads TGTGCCAGCAGTTACTCCCGGACAGGGGGCGGTCAGTACTACGAGCAGTACTTC.

The chain recombines TRBV15 with TRBJ1-5; D remains ambiguous. The CDR3 is 15 amino acids. Germline loops: CDR1 LNHNV, CDR2 YYDKDF (reference sequence). V was shortened by 3 bases and J by 1 base, with 10 bases between the two germline ends. In DNA form, the CDR3 reads TGTGCCACCAGCAGCGTCCGGAGGAGCAATCAGCCCCAGCATTTT. It encodes CATSSVRRSNQPQHF.

The J gene is TRBJ1-1, the V gene TRBV13; TRBD1 is a possible D gene (5 bases). Germline values: CDR1 PRHDT, CDR2 FYEKMQ (reference sequence). This CDR3 has 17 amino acids. The V and J ends lost 2 bases and 3 bases respectively, with 19 bases between them. This chain's CDR3 is CASSLKPPYRLDTEAFF. CDR3 nucleotides: TGTGCCAGCAGCTTAAAACCCCCTTACAGGTTGGACACTGAAGCTTTCTTT.